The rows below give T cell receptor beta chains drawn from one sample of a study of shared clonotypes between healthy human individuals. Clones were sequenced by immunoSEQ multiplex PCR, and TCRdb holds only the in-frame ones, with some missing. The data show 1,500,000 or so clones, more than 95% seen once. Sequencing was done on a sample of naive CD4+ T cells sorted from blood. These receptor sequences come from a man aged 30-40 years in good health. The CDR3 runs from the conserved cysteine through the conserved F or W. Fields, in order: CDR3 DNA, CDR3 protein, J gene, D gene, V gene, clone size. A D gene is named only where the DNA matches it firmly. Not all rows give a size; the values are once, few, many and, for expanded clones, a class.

cdr3_nt: TGTGCCAGCAGCTTCCTAGCGGGAGTGGGGAACAATGAGCAGTTCTTC
cdr3_aa: CASSFLAGVGNNEQFF
j_call: TRBJ2-1
d_call: TRBD2
v_call: TRBV7-2
clone_size: NA

cdr3_nt: TGTGCCAGCAGCCGCTCGACAGGGTTGGAGACCCAGTACTTC
cdr3_aa: CASSRSTGLETQYF
j_call: TRBJ2-5
d_call: TRBD1
v_call: TRBV7-2
clone_size: NA

cdr3_nt: TGCAGTGCTAGATTTGGAAACACCATATATTTT
cdr3_aa: CSARFGNTIYF
j_call: TRBJ1-3
d_call: NA
v_call: TRBV20-1
clone_size: NA

cdr3_nt: TGTGCCAGCAGCTTGGAAACTAGACAGGGACGTAATGGCTACACCTTC
cdr3_aa: CASSLETRQGRNGYTF
j_call: TRBJ1-2
d_call: TRBD1
v_call: TRBV5-6
clone_size: NA

cdr3_nt: TGTGCCAGCAAAATGACGGGACAGGTGACCTACGAGCAGTACTTC
cdr3_aa: CASKMTGQVTYEQYF
j_call: TRBJ2-7
d_call: TRBD1
v_call: TRBV14
clone_size: NA

cdr3_nt: TGTGCCTGCGCCTCCTACAATGAGCAGTTCTTC
cdr3_aa: CACASYNEQFF
j_call: TRBJ2-1
d_call: NA
v_call: TRBV30
clone_size: NA

cdr3_nt: TGTGCCAGCAGCGTAGGGGTGGGAGGGCGGATGAGCTCCTACGAGCAGTACTTC
cdr3_aa: CASSVGVGGRMSSYEQYF
j_call: TRBJ2-7
d_call: TRBD2
v_call: TRBV9
clone_size: NA

cdr3_nt: TGCGCCAGCAGCTGGGGACGCGGAACCTACGAGCAGTACTTC
cdr3_aa: CASSWGRGTYEQYF
j_call: TRBJ2-7
d_call: NA
v_call: TRBV5-1
clone_size: NA

cdr3_nt: TGTGCCAGCGGGCCTAGTCGGGGGTCAGATACGCAGTATTTT
cdr3_aa: CASGPSRGSDTQYF
j_call: TRBJ2-3
d_call: NA
v_call: TRBV5-8
clone_size: NA

cdr3_nt: TGCGCCAGCAGCCAAGAAATGGGGGCTGAAGCTTTCTTT
cdr3_aa: CASSQEMGAEAFF
j_call: TRBJ1-1
d_call: NA
v_call: TRBV4-3
clone_size: NA

cdr3_nt: TGCAGCGCAAAATTCAGGGACAGGGGCAATGAGCAGTTCTTC
cdr3_aa: CSAKFRDRGNEQFF
j_call: TRBJ2-1
d_call: TRBD1
v_call: TRBV29-1
clone_size: NA

cdr3_nt: TGTGCCAGCAGCCCTCGGATCGGCTCCTACGAGCAGTACTTC
cdr3_aa: CASSPRIGSYEQYF
j_call: TRBJ2-7
d_call: NA
v_call: TRBV7-9
clone_size: NA

cdr3_nt: TGTGCCAGTAGTGACCGGGTCGCGAACACCGGGGAGCTGTTTTTT
cdr3_aa: CASSDRVANTGELFF
j_call: TRBJ2-2
d_call: NA
v_call: TRBV19
clone_size: NA

cdr3_nt: TGTGCCAGCAGCTTACTCTTGCCCCGGACTGTAGATGGCTACACCTTC
cdr3_aa: CASSLLLPRTVDGYTF
j_call: TRBJ1-2
d_call: NA
v_call: TRBV11-2
clone_size: NA

cdr3_nt: TGCGCCAGCAGCTTGGCCGGCAGGGCAGAGACCCAGTACTTC
cdr3_aa: CASSLAGRAETQYF
j_call: TRBJ2-5
d_call: NA
v_call: TRBV5-1
clone_size: NA

cdr3_nt: TGTGCCAGCAGTGCGCTATCCCAACGCACAGATACGCAGTATTTT
cdr3_aa: CASSALSQRTDTQYF
j_call: TRBJ2-3
d_call: NA
v_call: TRBV6-5
clone_size: NA

cdr3_nt: TGTGCCAGCAGCCCAGACAGGGGCACCGAGCAGTACTTC
cdr3_aa: CASSPDRGTEQYF
j_call: TRBJ2-7
d_call: TRBD1
v_call: TRBV5-6
clone_size: NA

cdr3_nt: TGCGCCAGCAGCTTAAGGACAGGGAACGCCGGGGAGCTGTTTTTT
cdr3_aa: CASSLRTGNAGELFF
j_call: TRBJ2-2
d_call: TRBD1
v_call: TRBV5-1
clone_size: once

cdr3_nt: TGTGCCAGCAGTTTGGGAGTTTCGGCAGGGACTGAAGCTTTCTTT
cdr3_aa: CASSLGVSAGTEAFF
j_call: TRBJ1-1
d_call: NA
v_call: TRBV27
clone_size: NA

cdr3_nt: TGTGCCAGCAGTTACTCTTCGTCCTACAATGAGCAGTTCTTC
cdr3_aa: CASSYSSSYNEQFF
j_call: TRBJ2-1
d_call: NA
v_call: TRBV6-6
clone_size: NA

cdr3_nt: TGTGCCAGCAGTCTCCCCTATGATGAGCAGTACTTC
cdr3_aa: CASSLPYDEQYF
j_call: TRBJ2-7
d_call: NA
v_call: TRBV28
clone_size: NA

cdr3_nt: TGCGCCAGCAGTCAATCTCGGACGTTCTATGGCTACACCTTC
cdr3_aa: CASSQSRTFYGYTF
j_call: TRBJ1-2
d_call: NA
v_call: TRBV23-1
clone_size: NA

cdr3_nt: TGTGCCAGCAGCCATTTCAGGGACGGAAACACTGAAGCTTTCTTT
cdr3_aa: CASSHFRDGNTEAFF
j_call: TRBJ1-1
d_call: NA
v_call: TRBV4-2
clone_size: NA

cdr3_nt: TGTGCCAGCAGTGAAGCAGGGCCCTCCTACAATGAGCAGTTCTTC
cdr3_aa: CASSEAGPSYNEQFF
j_call: TRBJ2-1
d_call: NA
v_call: TRBV2
clone_size: NA

cdr3_nt: TGTGCCAGCAGCTTTCGAGGAGCCTCCTACAATGAGCAGTTCTTC
cdr3_aa: CASSFRGASYNEQFF
j_call: TRBJ2-1
d_call: NA
v_call: TRBV5-4
clone_size: NA

cdr3_nt: TGTGCCAGCAGCTTAGTTTCGTGGGGGGCCGAATTTGGCTACACCTTC
cdr3_aa: CASSLVSWGAEFGYTF
j_call: TRBJ1-2
d_call: NA
v_call: TRBV7-2
clone_size: NA

cdr3_nt: TGTGCCAGCAGTCCCTCCGGGACAGGGAATGAAAAACTGTTTTTT
cdr3_aa: CASSPSGTGNEKLFF
j_call: TRBJ1-4
d_call: TRBD1
v_call: TRBV28
clone_size: NA

cdr3_nt: TGTGCCAGCAGCTTAGCGGCTAGCTCCATCTACGAGCAGTACTTC
cdr3_aa: CASSLAASSIYEQYF
j_call: TRBJ2-7
d_call: NA
v_call: TRBV7-9
clone_size: NA

cdr3_nt: TGTGCCAGCAGCTTGGTTGGAGGGCAGGGGTTTAGCACAGATACGCAGTATTTT
cdr3_aa: CASSLVGGQGFSTDTQYF
j_call: TRBJ2-3
d_call: NA
v_call: TRBV5-6
clone_size: NA

cdr3_nt: TGTGCCAGCAGACGATCGACTAGCGGCCCCTACAATGAGCAGTTCTTC
cdr3_aa: CASRRSTSGPYNEQFF
j_call: TRBJ2-1
d_call: TRBD2
v_call: TRBV27
clone_size: NA

cdr3_nt: TGTGCCAGCTCACCACTCGGCTTGTCGGGTCAGCCCCAGCATTTT
cdr3_aa: CASSPLGLSGQPQHF
j_call: TRBJ1-5
d_call: NA
v_call: TRBV18
clone_size: NA

cdr3_nt: TGTGCCAGCTCACCAAAAGGTGCGGTTAGCTCCTACAATGAGCAGTTCTTC
cdr3_aa: CASSPKGAVSSYNEQFF
j_call: TRBJ2-1
d_call: NA
v_call: TRBV18
clone_size: NA

cdr3_nt: TGTGCCAGCAGTTGGTCGCCATATACGGAATTGTTCTTC
cdr3_aa: CASSWSPYTELFF
j_call: TRBJ2-1
d_call: NA
v_call: TRBV6-5
clone_size: NA

cdr3_nt: TGCGCCAGCAGCCAAACGATACCACAGTGGAGGGACTATGGCTACACCTTC
cdr3_aa: CASSQTIPQWRDYGYTF
j_call: TRBJ1-2
d_call: NA
v_call: TRBV4-3
clone_size: NA

cdr3_nt: TGTGCCAGCAGCCCAACCGTGACAGATACGCAGTATTTT
cdr3_aa: CASSPTVTDTQYF
j_call: TRBJ2-3
d_call: NA
v_call: TRBV7-2
clone_size: once

cdr3_nt: TGTGCCAGCTCACCAACAGGGAAAAGTGCAGATACGCAGTATTTT
cdr3_aa: CASSPTGKSADTQYF
j_call: TRBJ2-3
d_call: NA
v_call: TRBV18
clone_size: NA

cdr3_nt: TGTGCCAGCAGCCAACCTCGACAGGGGAGAACTGAAGCTTTCTTT
cdr3_aa: CASSQPRQGRTEAFF
j_call: TRBJ1-1
d_call: TRBD1
v_call: TRBV14
clone_size: NA

cdr3_nt: TGTGCCAGCAGCTTGGCCAGGGCGACAGATACGCAGTATTTT
cdr3_aa: CASSLARATDTQYF
j_call: TRBJ2-3
d_call: NA
v_call: TRBV5-4
clone_size: NA

cdr3_nt: TGCGCCAGCAGCCAAGCAGGGGATATTGGAAACATTCAGTACTTC
cdr3_aa: CASSQAGDIGNIQYF
j_call: TRBJ2-4
d_call: NA
v_call: TRBV4-1
clone_size: NA

cdr3_nt: TGTGCCAGCAGTGTCGGTTACGAGCAGTACTTC
cdr3_aa: CASSVGYEQYF
j_call: TRBJ2-7
d_call: NA
v_call: TRBV6-1
clone_size: NA

cdr3_nt: TGTGCCAGCAGCGAAAGAGGGGTTCTCCGCACAGATACGCAGTATTTT
cdr3_aa: CASSERGVLRTDTQYF
j_call: TRBJ2-3
d_call: NA
v_call: TRBV21-1
clone_size: NA

cdr3_nt: TGTGCCAGCTCACCGGTTGGGACTAGCATCAACGAGCAGTTCTTC
cdr3_aa: CASSPVGTSINEQFF
j_call: TRBJ2-1
d_call: TRBD2
v_call: TRBV18
clone_size: NA

cdr3_nt: TGCGCCAGCAGCATGGGACAGGGTGTTGAAAAACTGTTTTTT
cdr3_aa: CASSMGQGVEKLFF
j_call: TRBJ1-4
d_call: TRBD1
v_call: TRBV5-1
clone_size: NA

cdr3_nt: TGTGCCAGCAGTGAACTTAGCGGGAGGCACACCGGGGAGCTGTTTTTT
cdr3_aa: CASSELSGRHTGELFF
j_call: TRBJ2-2
d_call: TRBD2
v_call: TRBV6-1
clone_size: NA

cdr3_nt: TGTGCCACCAGCAGAGATACTGCGAGGGGAGAAGAGACCCAGTACTTC
cdr3_aa: CATSRDTARGEETQYF
j_call: TRBJ2-5
d_call: NA
v_call: TRBV15
clone_size: NA

cdr3_nt: TGTGCCAGCAGCGCAAGGGGGCTGGGCAATCAGCCCCAGCATTTT
cdr3_aa: CASSARGLGNQPQHF
j_call: TRBJ1-5
d_call: TRBD1
v_call: TRBV9
clone_size: NA

cdr3_nt: TGTGCTAGTACCTCGGGGGGGAACACTGAAGCTTTCTTT
cdr3_aa: CASTSGGNTEAFF
j_call: TRBJ1-1
d_call: NA
v_call: TRBV12-5
clone_size: NA

cdr3_nt: TGTGCCAGCTCGAACACCGGGGAGCTGTTTTTT
cdr3_aa: CASSNTGELFF
j_call: TRBJ2-2
d_call: NA
v_call: TRBV7-3
clone_size: NA

cdr3_nt: TGTGCCAGCAGTTTCTCACCGGTAGGACTAGCTCAGTACCAAGAGACCCAGTACTTC
cdr3_aa: CASSFSPVGLAQYQETQYF
j_call: TRBJ2-5
d_call: TRBD2
v_call: TRBV28
clone_size: NA

cdr3_nt: TGTGCCAGCAGTGAAGTACAGGGAGCCTACGAGCAGTACTTC
cdr3_aa: CASSEVQGAYEQYF
j_call: TRBJ2-7
d_call: NA
v_call: TRBV25-1
clone_size: NA

cdr3_nt: TGTGCCAGCTCACCTTTAAACCGGGAACTCAACGAGCAGTACTTC
cdr3_aa: CASSPLNRELNEQYF
j_call: TRBJ2-7
d_call: NA
v_call: TRBV18
clone_size: NA

cdr3_nt: TGTGCCAGCAGTACCGCCCGTGACACAGATACGCAGTATTTT
cdr3_aa: CASSTARDTDTQYF
j_call: TRBJ2-3
d_call: NA
v_call: TRBV27
clone_size: once

cdr3_nt: TGTGCCAGGGGCGGGTGGGGCGATGAGCAGTTCTTC
cdr3_aa: CARGGWGDEQFF
j_call: TRBJ2-1
d_call: NA
v_call: TRBV5-6
clone_size: NA

cdr3_nt: TGTGCCAGCAGTCCCCCAGCACGTTCAGATACGCAGTATTTT
cdr3_aa: CASSPPARSDTQYF
j_call: TRBJ2-3
d_call: NA
v_call: TRBV28
clone_size: once

cdr3_nt: TGTGCCAGCAGAGGGACAGGGCTCTACGAGCAGTACTTC
cdr3_aa: CASRGTGLYEQYF
j_call: TRBJ2-7
d_call: TRBD1
v_call: TRBV27
clone_size: NA

cdr3_nt: TGCGCCAGCAGCTCAGGGGTTTCTAGCACAGATACGCAGTATTTT
cdr3_aa: CASSSGVSSTDTQYF
j_call: TRBJ2-3
d_call: NA
v_call: TRBV5-1
clone_size: NA

cdr3_nt: TGTGCCAGCAGCTTAGAACGAGTGTCGGAGCAGTTCTTC
cdr3_aa: CASSLERVSEQFF
j_call: TRBJ2-1
d_call: NA
v_call: TRBV11-3
clone_size: NA

cdr3_nt: TGTGCCAGCGGACAGGGATTGGGAGAGACCCAGTACTTC
cdr3_aa: CASGQGLGETQYF
j_call: TRBJ2-5
d_call: TRBD1
v_call: TRBV6-1
clone_size: NA

cdr3_nt: TGTGCCACACTTAGCGGGGGAATCGGGGAGCTGTTTTTT
cdr3_aa: CATLSGGIGELFF
j_call: TRBJ2-2
d_call: TRBD2
v_call: TRBV2
clone_size: NA

cdr3_nt: TGTGCCATCAGTGAGTCGGATCGGGGATACAATGAGCAGTTCTTC
cdr3_aa: CAISESDRGYNEQFF
j_call: TRBJ2-1
d_call: NA
v_call: TRBV10-3
clone_size: NA